This is a list of T cell receptor beta chains from one sample in a study of cytotoxic CD8 clonotypes in ibrutinib-treated CLL. The data were produced by immunoSEQ multiplex PCR, yet TCRdb's version contains in-frame clones alone and is incomplete. This sample has fewer than 300,000 clones, with 60% to 80% found just once. The sequenced sample was PBMCs, obtained at disease progression, from a patient treated with ibrutinib. All receptors come from a human donor with chronic lymphocytic leukemia. CDR3s include the opening cysteine and the closing phenylalanine or tryptophan. The order of the fields is clone size, J gene, V gene, D gene, CDR3 DNA, CDR3 protein. D genes are given only for firm matches. Not every row has a clone size; where given, it reads once, few, many or a size class.

>NA|TRBJ1-6|TRBV11-2|TRBD1
TGTGCCAGCAGCTCATCAGACAGGGCCCCTAATTCACCCCTCCACTTT
CASSSSDRAPNSPLHF
>NA|TRBJ2-2|TRBV29-1|TRBD2
TGCAGCGTTGAACTAGCGGGGGGCTGGACCGGGGAGCTGTTTTTT
CSVELAGGWTGELFF
>NA|TRBJ1-2|TRBV28|TRBD1
TGTGCCAGCAGTTTGACAGGGGATAACTATGGCTACACCTTC
CASSLTGDNYGYTF
>NA|TRBJ2-7|TRBV2|TRBD1
TGTGCCAGCAGGTCGGTTGGACAGGCCCACGAGCAGTACTTC
CASRSVGQAHEQYF
>few|TRBJ2-3|TRBV2|NA
TGTGCCAGCAATCCCGATTCAGATACGCAGTATTTT
CASNPDSDTQYF
>NA|TRBJ2-5|TRBV4-1|TRBD2
TGCGCCAGCAGCCAAGAAGGCGGGGGGGTTAAGACCCAGTACTTC
CASSQEGGGVKTQYF
>NA|TRBJ2-2|TRBV14|TRBD1
TGTGCCAGCAGCTCAGGACAGGGTTTGACGAACACCGGGGAGCTGTTTTTT
CASSSGQGLTNTGELFF
>few|TRBJ1-2|TRBV10-3|NA
TGTGCCATCAATCGCGGGGAAGGCTATGGCTACACCTTC
CAINRGEGYGYTF
>NA|TRBJ2-7|TRBV14|NA
TGTGCCAGCAGCCAACTCCGGGGGAATGAGCAGTACTTC
CASSQLRGNEQYF
>once|TRBJ2-7|TRBV11-2|TRBD2
TGTGCCAGCAGCTTAGGGCTAGCGGTATACGAGCAGTACTTC
CASSLGLAVYEQYF
>NA|TRBJ2-7|TRBV7-9|TRBD1
TGTGCCAGCAGCGCAAGGAACAGGGGTAGCGAGCAGTACTTC
CASSARNRGSEQYF
>NA|TRBJ1-4|TRBV5-1|NA
TGCGCCAGCCGTTCAGGGCCCCTGGGTACTAATGAAAAACTGTTTTTT
CASRSGPLGTNEKLFF
>NA|TRBJ1-1|TRBV5-1|NA
TGCGCCAGCAGCTTGCCGGGGAACACTGAAGCTTTCTTT
CASSLPGNTEAFF
>NA|TRBJ1-5|TRBV9|NA
TGTGCCAGCAGCGTAGGGGTATTGGACAATCAGCCCCAGCATTTT
CASSVGVLDNQPQHF
>once|TRBJ2-7|TRBV9|NA
TGTGCCAGCAGCGTTGGTGGGAGTTCCTACGAGCAGTACTTC
CASSVGGSSYEQYF
>NA|TRBJ2-7|TRBV6-1|NA
TGTGCCAGCAGTGAACTCACATACCAGGGGGGGTACGAGCAGTACTTC
CASSELTYQGGYEQYF
>NA|TRBJ1-5|TRBV7-2|TRBD1
TGTGCCAGCAGCCGGGGACAGGGCCCTTATAGCAATCAGCCCCAGCATTTT
CASSRGQGPYSNQPQHF
>NA|TRBJ2-1|TRBV4-3|NA
TGCGCCAGCAGTCTCGATTTAGGTGAGGCTGAGCAGTTCTTC
CASSLDLGEAEQFF
>NA|TRBJ2-3|TRBV19|TRBD2
TGTGCCAGTAGTATAGATTATAACCGACTAGCGGGGGCAGATACGCAGTATTTT
CASSIDYNRLAGADTQYF
>NA|TRBJ2-1|TRBV29-1|NA
TGCAGCGTTGTCCGACAGGCATCCTACAATGAGCAGTTCTTC
CSVVRQASYNEQFF
>NA|TRBJ2-3|TRBV29-1|NA
TGCAGCGTTGGCAATCATGACAGGCCTAGCACAGATACGCAGTATTTT
CSVGNHDRPSTDTQYF
>NA|TRBJ2-1|TRBV9|TRBD2
TGTGCCAGCACTCGCGGGGGTTACAATGAGCAGTTCTTC
CASTRGGYNEQFF
>NA|TRBJ1-6|TRBV5-1|TRBD1
TGCGCCAGCAGCTTGAGACAGGGGGCCTCACCCCTCCACTTT
CASSLRQGASPLHF
>once|TRBJ1-6|TRBV28|NA
TGTGCCAGCAGTTTAACAGGGTTAGGCAGGCTAGGTTCACCCCTCCACTTT
CASSLTGLGRLGSPLHF
>few|TRBJ1-5|TRBV5-6|TRBD1
TGTGCCAGCAGCACCTCCCCCTCAGGGGGCTGGCGACAGCCCCAGCATTTT
CASSTSPSGGWRQPQHF
>NA|TRBJ2-7|TRBV7-9|TRBD1
TGTGCCAGCAGCCCAAGACAGGGCTCCTACGAGCAGTACTTC
CASSPRQGSYEQYF
>once|TRBJ2-7|TRBV2|NA
TGTGCCAGCAGCGGGAACGCTCTCTACGAGCAGTACTTC
CASSGNALYEQYF
>NA|TRBJ1-4|TRBV6-1|NA
TGTGCCAGCAGTGAAGACAGGTGGTTTAATGAAAAACTGTTTTTT
CASSEDRWFNEKLFF
>few|TRBJ1-1|TRBV9|NA
TGTGCCAGCAGCGTACGGGTGAACACTGAAGCTTTCTTT
CASSVRVNTEAFF
>NA|TRBJ2-1|TRBV12-2|NA
TGTGCAAGTCGCTTAGGGGGACTAGCGGGAGAGGGTGAGCAGTTCTTC
CASRLGGLAGEGEQFF
>NA|TRBJ2-7|TRBV7-2|NA
TGTGCCAGCAGCTCGCTCAGGGACTCCTACGAGCAGTACTTC
CASSSLRDSYEQYF
>NA|TRBJ2-7|TRBV6-1|TRBD1
TGTGCCAGCAGTGAATACGGGGGGACAGGGGGGACCTACGAGCAGTACTTC
CASSEYGGTGGTYEQYF
>NA|TRBJ1-1|TRBV5-1|TRBD1
TGCGCCAGCAGCACACAGGGGGGAGTTACTGAAGCTTTCTTT
CASSTQGGVTEAFF
>few|TRBJ2-3|TRBV5-6|TRBD1
TGTGCCAGCAGCTCGGGACAGGGCACAGATACGCAGTATTTT
CASSSGQGTDTQYF
>NA|TRBJ2-3|TRBV7-3|TRBD1
TGTGCCAGCAGCTTAACTAGGACAGGGGATACGCAGTATTTT
CASSLTRTGDTQYF
>NA|TRBJ2-7|TRBV4-1|NA
TGCGCCAGCAGCCCCTTCTTGGGGTTAAACCCCTCCTACGAGCAGTACTTC
CASSPFLGLNPSYEQYF
>NA|TRBJ1-5|TRBV28|NA
TGTGCCAGCAGTCCGCTAACAGGGTCCGGCTTTGGAGGCAATCAGCCCCAGCATTTT
CASSPLTGSGFGGNQPQHF
>NA|TRBJ1-6|TRBV2|NA
TGTGCCAGCAGTGAACTTCCCTATAATTCACCCCTCCACTTT
CASSELPYNSPLHF
>NA|TRBJ2-1|TRBV5-5|TRBD1
TGTGCCAGCAGTACAGGGGGCTTGTATGAGCAGTTCTTC
CASSTGGLYEQFF
>few|TRBJ2-2|TRBV6-5|NA
TGTGCCAGCAGTTTAAGGACAGCGAACACCGGGGAGCTGTTTTTT
CASSLRTANTGELFF
>NA|TRBJ1-2|TRBV18|NA
TGTGCCAGCTCAGACTTCGTGGGGTCCGACTATGGCTACACCTTC
CASSDFVGSDYGYTF
>NA|TRBJ2-5|TRBV2|TRBD1
TGTGCCAGCAAACGGGACAGGGGGCTGGAGACCCAGTACTTC
CASKRDRGLETQYF
>NA|TRBJ1-4|TRBV6-5|NA
TGTGCCAGCAGTACAGTCGCAACTAATGAAAAACTGTTTTTT
CASSTVATNEKLFF
>NA|TRBJ1-1|TRBV6-6|NA
TGTGCCAGCAGTGGACGGAACATGAACACTGAAGCTTTCTTT
CASSGRNMNTEAFF
>NA|TRBJ1-4|TRBV7-9|NA
TGTGCCAGCAGCTTAGTGCAGGGAACCTATGAAAAACTGTTTTTT
CASSLVQGTYEKLFF
>NA|TRBJ2-7|TRBV7-9|TRBD1
TGTGCCAGCGTAACTTCTTTGGGGACAGGAACCTACGAGCAGTACTTC
CASVTSLGTGTYEQYF
>NA|TRBJ2-1|TRBV6-6|NA
TGTGCCAGCAGTTCAGCAGCAGGAAATGAGCAGTTCTTC
CASSSAAGNEQFF
>NA|TRBJ2-7|TRBV7-9|NA
TGTGCCAGCAGCCCCTGGACAGCCGTCGCCGAGCAGTACTTC
CASSPWTAVAEQYF
>NA|TRBJ1-4|TRBV7-9|NA
TGTGCCAGCAGTTACGACTGGGCAACTAATGAAAAACTGTTTTTT
CASSYDWATNEKLFF